Sequencing of this TCR beta chain was carried out in a study of blood T cell repertoires in COVID-19. Study-level information: The United States, Italy and Spain were the sources of the acute and convalescent COVID-19 samples.

As originally analysed: Estimates of nucleated cell counts were drawn from the amplification of reference gene primers. Profiled with immunoSEQ multiplex PCR; TCRdb holds only in-frame clones, not every one. Clone size and the V and J calls come from that table; the DNA yielded D and trimming. The sample contains approximately 110,000 clones, 75% to 90% of which appear only once. V was clipped by 5 bases and J by 10 bases; unmatched bases: 24. There are 17 residues in the CDR3. Germline V gene data show CDR1 as SQVTM and CDR2 as ANQGSEA. This TCR was recovered from a woman in her forties or fifties with acute or convalescent COVID-19. The V and J genes are TRBV29-1 and TRBJ1-1, with 8 bases matching TRBD1. Specimen: peripheral blood. CDR3 amino acids: CSVPAPSRRGPLNGAFF. CDR3 sequence (DNA): TGCAGCGTTCCTGCCCCTTCACGCAGGGGGCCCCTGAATGGAGCTTTCTTT.